These 18 T cell receptor beta chains were all obtained from the same sample, sequenced in a study of OX40 agonist ivuxolimab in advanced cancers. To prepare the library, the immunoSEQ multiplex PCR assay was applied. TCRdb limited this immuneACCESS table to in-frame rearrangements with V and J called. A share of clones is missing; checked studies link under half to unresolved V genes, and the rest is unexplained. For this sample the table gives 70,000 or so clones, of which 80% to 85% were detected only once. The ten largest account for about 2.2% of the sample. The sample was CD4+ or CD8+ T cells sorted from blood, taken in a trial of the OX40 agonist ivuxolimab. These receptors all come from an adult with an advanced solid tumor such as melanoma, head and neck, liver or kidney cancer.

The chain couples TRBV19 to TRBJ1-1; 11 bases match TRBD1. Losses at the gene ends were 4 bases for V and 5 bases for J; bases not matched to a gene: 9. The CDR3 runs 16 residues. CDR1 is LNHDA, CDR2 SQIVND, per germline (reference sequence). The DNA of the CDR3 is TGTGCCAGTAGTACCCCGGACAGGGGGCGTGGGACTGAAGCTTTCTTT. Translated, it gives CASSTPDRGRGTEAFF.

V gene TRBV5-4 combines with J gene TRBJ2-2; the D gene is possibly TRBD1 (5 bases). Trimming shortened V by 0 bases and J by 7 bases, and 10 bases separated the two germline ends. Germline CDR1 is SGHNT and CDR2 is YYREEE (reference sequence). CDR3 length: 14 residues. For the CDR3, the DNA is TGTGCCAGCAGCTTGGTAGGGGTGCACGGGGAGCTGTTTTTT. Its protein is CASSLVGVHGELFF. The complete variable domain, with remaining parts taken from reference TRBV5-4 and TRBJ2-2, reads ETGVTQSPTHLIKTRGQQVTLRCSSQSGHNTVSWYQQALGQGPQFIFQYYREEENGRGNFPPRFSGLQFPNYSSELNVNALELDDSALYLCASSLVGVHGELFFGEGSRLTVL.

CDR3 DNA: TGTGCCACCGACAGAATCTCTGGGGCCAACGTCCTGACTTTC. This translates into CATDRISGANVLTF. This sequence joins TRBV25-1 and TRBJ2-6; weak D call: TRBD1 (5 bases). The V end lost 10 bases, the J end lost 0 bases, and 10 bases lay between the germline ends. The CDR3 totals 14 residues. Germline assignment: CDR1 MGHDK and CDR2 SYGVNS.

The rearrangement joins TRBV6-4 to TRBJ2-2; 8 nucleotides line up with TRBD1. V was clipped by 6 bases and J by 4 bases; unmatched bases: 7. Germline CDR1 reads MRHNA; CDR2 reads SNTAGT. The CDR3 runs to 15 residues. CDR3 sequence: CASRAGTGATGELFF. CDR3 DNA: TGTGCCAGCAGAGCCGGGACAGGCGCCACCGGGGAGCTGTTTTTT.

The chain joins TRBV25-1 to TRBJ1-3; tentatively, D is TRBD1 (5 bases). V was pared by 5 bases and J by 0 bases, with 11 bases between. CDR1 is MGHDK, CDR2 SYGVNS, per germline. The CDR3 is 15 residues long. The CDR3 DNA reads as TGTGCCAGCAGTTCTAAGGGACCCTCTGGAAACACCATATATTTT. Translated: CASSSKGPSGNTIYF.

V and J are TRBV23-1 and TRBJ1-5; 7 positions agree with TRBD1. TRBV23-1 falls under the ORF class, with uncertain function. The CDR3 spans 19 residues. V lost 2 bases, J lost 2 bases, and 15 bases stayed unmatched. For the CDR3, the DNA is TGCGCCAGCAGTCAACCCGGGACAGTACGACCGGAAGGCAATCAGCCCCAGCATTTT. Its translation is CASSQPGTVRPEGNQPQHF.

The chain has TRBV7-7 and TRBJ2-3; 8 nucleotides align to TRBD2. The ends lost 4 bases at V and 4 bases at J; junction bases unmatched: 4. The CDR3 length is 14 residues. Germline CDR1 is SSHAT and CDR2 is FNYEAQ (reference sequence). This CDR3 is CASSSSTSADTQYF. The DNA of the CDR3 is TGTGCCAGCAGCTCCTCGACTAGCGCAGATACGCAGTATTTT.

The chain couples TRBV19 to TRBJ2-7; TRBD2 might be the D (6 bases). Trimming left V 9 bases short and J 5 bases short, with 14 bases between. CDR3 size: 12 residues. Germline CDR1 is LNHDA and CDR2 is SQIVND (reference sequence). The CDR3 protein is CASGRGRDEQYF. The DNA for the CDR3 is TGTGCCAGCGGGAGAGGGCGCGACGAGCAGTACTTC.

The CDR3 coding sequence is TGTGCCAGCTCACCAATTGACAGGGGCGGAGGCTACACCTTC. As protein: CASSPIDRGGGYTF. The chain combines TRBV18 with TRBJ1-2; TRBD1 matches at 8 bases. The germline V gene has CDR1 KGHSH and CDR2 LQKENI. Trimming at V came to 2 bases and at J to 8 bases, leaving 7 bases not matched to a gene. CDR3 size: 14 residues.

J is TRBJ2-2 and V is TRBV20-1; D remains unclear. This CDR3 is 11 amino acids long. The germline V gene encodes CDR1 DFQATT and CDR2 SNEGSKA (reference sequence). Trimming shortened V by 6 bases and J by 6 bases, and 8 bases separated the two germline ends. In nucleotides, the CDR3 is TGCAGTGCAGAGATAGCCGGGGAGCTGTTTTTT. It yields the protein CSAEIAGELFF.

In this sample, this clone turned up once. The chain is built from TRBV20-1 and TRBJ2-7; D may correspond to TRBD1 or TRBD2 (5 bases each). Trimming shortened V by 6 bases and J by 4 bases, and 10 bases separated the two germline ends. CDR1 DFQATT and CDR2 SNEGSKA come from the germline V gene (reference sequence). The CDR3 has 11 amino acids. CDR3 in DNA: TGCAGTGCCCCGGGGCGGTACGAGCAGTACTTC. It translates to CSAPGRYEQYF.

The V call is TRBV7-3, the J call TRBJ1-6; possibly TRBD1 for D (6 bases). The CDR3 loop spans 14 amino acids. V dropped 5 bases and J dropped 6 bases, with 11 bases sitting between them. Germline CDR1 is SGHTA and CDR2 is FQGTGA. The CDR3, as DNA: TGTGCCAGCAGCCAACAGGGTGGTAATTCACCCCTCCACTTT. Translated: CASSQQGGNSPLHF. Looking up the rest from reference TRBV7-3 and TRBJ1-6 gives the full variable domain: GAGVSQTPSNKVTEKGKYVELRCDPISGHTALYWYRQSLGQGPEFLIYFQGTGAADDSGLPNDRFFAVRPEGSVSTLKIQRTERGDSAVYLCASSQQGGNSPLHFGNGTRLTVT.

The J gene is TRBJ1-5, the V gene TRBV27, with D perhaps TRBD1 (6 bases). Germline V gene data show CDR1 as MNHEY and CDR2 as SMNVEV (reference sequence). V gave up 9 bases and J gave up 6 bases, with 21 bases separating them. The CDR3 has 15 residues. The CDR3 DNA reads as TGTGCCAGTTATGCTCGCTTGGGGGGCTGTCAGCCCCAGCATTTT. Its protein product is CASYARLGGCQPQHF.

This chain connects TRBV18 to TRBJ2-7, with D hard to call. Looked up from germline, CDR1 is KGHSH and CDR2 is LQKENI. The CDR3 has 14 amino acids. Trimming shortened V by 4 bases and J by 1 base, and 11 bases separated the two germline ends. The CDR3 loop is CASSQDKGSYEQYF. As DNA, the CDR3 is TGTGCCAGCTCACAGGATAAGGGTTCCTACGAGCAGTACTTC.

The rearrangement joins TRBV10-1 to TRBJ2-2; 10 bases match TRBD1. V gave up 6 bases and J gave up 5 bases; unmatched junction bases: 6. This CDR3 has 15 amino acids. Germline V CDR1 and CDR2: WNHNN, SYGVQD (reference sequence). In nucleotides, the CDR3 is TGCGCCAGCAGCCGGGACAGGGGTGGGACCGGGGAGCTGTTTTTT. Encoded protein: CASSRDRGGTGELFF.

This rearrangement joins TRBV4-1 to TRBJ2-3; 7 bases map to TRBD2. Germline values: CDR1 MGHRA, CDR2 YSYEKL. V lost 5 bases to trimming and J lost 0 bases; unmatched junction nucleotides: 11. This CDR3 has 17 amino acids. DNA for the CDR3: TGCGCCAGCAGCTACCGTGGAAGCGGGACTAGCACAGATACGCAGTATTTT. It encodes CASSYRGSGTSTDTQYF.

The DNA for the CDR3 is TGTGCCAGCTCACGGGACAGGGAGAGTGGCTACACCTTC. Its translation: CASSRDRESGYTF. The chain couples TRBV18 to TRBJ1-2; 9 bases map to TRBD1. The V segment lost 4 bases and the J segment 7 bases; nucleotides outside the gene matches: 4. This CDR3 comprises 13 residues. In germline, CDR1 is KGHSH, CDR2 LQKENI. Using reference TRBV18 and TRBJ1-2 for the parts outside the CDR3, the full variable domain is NAGVMQNPRHLVRRRGQEARLRCSPMKGHSHVYWYRQLPEEGLKFMVYLQKENIIDESGMPKERFSAEFPKEGPSILRIQQVVRGDSAAYFCASSRDRESGYTFGSGTRLTVV.

This clone is a singleton in its sample. J is TRBJ2-5 and V is TRBV2; 7 nucleotides align to TRBD1. This CDR3 spans 13 amino acids. The germline V gene has CDR1 SNHLY and CDR2 FYNNEI. Trimming took 8 bases from V and 3 from J; bases not matched to a gene: 6. The CDR3 DNA reads TGTGCCAGCCTGGGACAGAATAAAGAGACCCAGTACTTC. The encoded protein is CASLGQNKETQYF.